These 23 T cell receptor beta chains were sequenced from one sample in a study of blood T cell repertoires in COVID-19. Sequenced by immunoSEQ multiplex PCR; TCRdb stores in-frame clones only, minus some. The top ten hold approximately 1% of the sample, which has roughly 420,000 clones, roughly 90% seen once. The sample was PBMCs or T cells enriched from blood (not recorded which). The receptor set was obtained from a woman in her 30s with acute COVID-19.

This chain connects TRBV6-5 to TRBJ2-1; D not resolved. CDR1 is MNHEY and CDR2 is SVGAGI in the germline V gene. The CDR3 runs to 15 residues. Trimming stripped 2 bases from V and 4 bases from J, with 12 bases between. CDR3 nucleotides: TGTGCCAGCAGTTACACCCTAGAAGTTTACAATGAGCAGTTCTTC. Translated: CASSYTLEVYNEQFF.

The gene calls are TRBV19 and TRBJ1-1; 7 bases are a match to TRBD1. CDR1 is LNHDA, CDR2 SQIVND, per germline (reference sequence). J gave up 4 bases and V 4 bases, and 9 bases lay outside the gene matches. The CDR3 has 15 amino acids. CDR3 DNA: TGTGCCAGTAGTACCTGGGACAGTAGGAGCACTGAAGCTTTCTTT. Its protein is CASSTWDSRSTEAFF.

J is TRBJ1-2 and V is TRBV10-1, with D perhaps TRBD1 (5 bases). The V and J ends lost 5 bases and 3 bases respectively, with 10 bases between them. Germline CDR1 and CDR2: WNHNN and SYGVQD (reference sequence). There are 13 residues in the CDR3. CDR3 sequence: CASSPDRYYGYTF. The CDR3 DNA reads as TGCGCCAGCAGTCCCGACAGATACTATGGCTACACCTTC.

The chain couples TRBV7-2 to TRBJ1-1; TRBD1 is a possible D gene (5 bases). V dropped 0 bases and J dropped 4 bases, with 12 bases sitting between them. The CDR3 is made up of 15 amino acids. Germline values: CDR1 SGHTA, CDR2 FQGNSA. In DNA, the CDR3 is TGTGCCAGCAGCTTAGCAGGGGTCAGAGTCACTGAAGCTTTCTTT. Its protein product is CASSLAGVRVTEAFF.

The chain couples TRBV2 to TRBJ1-4; D may be TRBD1 (5 bases). V lost 6 bases, J lost 5 bases, and 13 bases lay in between. Germline values: CDR1 SNHLY, CDR2 FYNNEI. This CDR3 is 14 amino acids long. This CDR3 is CASREVGLNEKLFF. The DNA of the CDR3 is TGTGCCAGCAGGGAGGTGGGACTGAATGAAAAACTGTTTTTT.

The chain couples TRBV5-6 to TRBJ1-4, with 7 bases identical to TRBD1. Germline V gives CDR1 SGHDT, CDR2 YYEEEE. V trimming: 2 bases; J trimming: 5 bases; junction bases outside the gene matches: 6. The CDR3 is made up of 15 amino acids. The CDR3 coding sequence is TGTGCCAGCAGCTTTATGGACAGGCCAAATGAAAAACTGTTTTTT. This translates into CASSFMDRPNEKLFF.

The chain couples TRBV9 to TRBJ1-1, with unresolved D. CDR1 is SGDLS, CDR2 YYNGEE, per germline. V was pared by 2 bases and J by 3 bases, with 11 bases between. This CDR3 comprises 14 residues. This chain's CDR3 is CASSVNARYTEAFF. The CDR3 DNA sequence: TGTGCCAGCAGCGTTAACGCCCGGTACACTGAAGCTTTCTTT.

V is TRBV5-1 and J is TRBJ1-6, with D hard to call. Germline V gives CDR1 SGHRS, CDR2 YFSETQ. The CDR3 totals 17 residues. Between the trimmed V and J ends, which lost 4 bases and 4 bases, there was a span of 18 bases. The CDR3 bases are TGCGCCAGCAGCCCCAGACCCCCCGCGGAGTATAATTCACCCCTCCACTTT. Protein: CASSPRPPAEYNSPLHF.

The chain joins TRBV24-1 to TRBJ1-5, with 9 bases fitting TRBD1. V gave up 10 bases and J gave up 1 base; unmatched junction bases: 4. Looked up from germline, CDR1 is KGHDR and CDR2 is SFDVKD. The CDR3 is 14 amino acids. The CDR3 nucleotides read TGTGCCACAGGACAGGGGTTCAGCAATCAGCCCCAGCATTTT. It translates to CATGQGFSNQPQHF.

This clone was seen a single time. J is TRBJ1-1 and V is TRBV27, with D tentatively TRBD1 (6 bases). Germline CDR1 and CDR2: MNHEY and SMNVEV (reference sequence). The ends were cut back, 3 bases at V and 1 base at J, with 9 bases in the middle. The CDR3 runs to 14 residues. The CDR3 is CASSFDRQNTEAFF. DNA of the CDR3: TGTGCCAGCAGTTTCGACAGGCAGAACACTGAAGCTTTCTTT.

V is TRBV6-2 or TRBV6-3 and J is TRBJ2-7; D perhaps matches TRBD1 (6 bases). This CDR3 comprises 14 residues. V was cut by 5 bases and J by 2 bases, with 13 bases left in between. The germline gives CDR1 MNHEY, CDR2 SVGEGT. The CDR3 sequence is CASSAGTRAYEQYF. The CDR3 nucleotides read TGTGCCAGCAGTGCCGGGACAAGAGCCTACGAGCAGTACTTC.

This rearrangement joins TRBV9 to TRBJ2-3; 14 bases align to TRBD2. Germline V gene sequence: CDR1 SGDLS, CDR2 YYNGEE. The V gene end was trimmed by 3 bases and the J gene end by 5 bases; junction bases not matched to a gene: 8. The CDR3 is 17 amino acids. This CDR3 is CASSGTTSGGARDTQYF. CDR3 DNA sequence: TGTGCCAGCAGCGGGACGACTAGCGGGGGGGCTAGAGATACGCAGTATTTT.

The CDR3 loop is CASSEALHSSRDEQYF. The CDR3 DNA follows: TGTGCCAGCAGCGAAGCGCTGCATTCGTCGAGGGACGAGCAGTACTTC. This sequence joins TRBV11-1 and TRBJ2-7; a possible D gene is TRBD2 (5 bases). V was cut by 5 bases and J by 5 bases, with 22 bases left in between. CDR3 length: 16 amino acids. Germline values: CDR1 SGHAT, CDR2 FQDESV (reference sequence).

About this clone itself: Other nucleotide sequences in the sample specify the same CDR3. The rearrangement uses TRBV30 and TRBJ1-1; possibly TRBD1 for D (6 bases). V was cut by 0 bases and J by 0 bases, with 8 bases left in between. This CDR3 comprises 14 residues. Germline CDR1 is GTSNPN and CDR2 is SVGIG (reference sequence). The CDR3 spells CAWSVTGMNTEAFF. CDR3 coding DNA: TGTGCCTGGAGTGTCACAGGGATGAACACTGAAGCTTTCTTT.

J is TRBJ1-3 and V is TRBV6-5; D remains ambiguous. This CDR3 spans 13 amino acids. Germline assignment: CDR1 MNHEY and CDR2 SVGAGI. The V gene lost 8 bases and the J gene lost 0 bases, with 8 bases spanning the gap. DNA of the CDR3: TGTGCCAGCGCGCTGCTCTCTGGAAACACCATATATTTT. As protein: CASALLSGNTIYF.

The table lists this clone with a few counts. This rearrangement joins TRBV7-8 to TRBJ1-1, with 8 nucleotides matching TRBD1. Germline V lookup: CDR1 SGHVS, CDR2 FQNEAQ. This CDR3 has 16 amino acids. V lost 5 bases to trimming and J lost 1 base; unmatched junction nucleotides: 9. The CDR3 reads CASSRSPDRANTEAFF. CDR3 bases: TGTGCCAGCAGCCGATCACCGGACAGGGCGAACACTGAAGCTTTCTTT.

This clone was recorded once. The chain combines TRBV13 with TRBJ2-1; 10 bases match TRBD2. Germline lookup yields CDR1 PRHDT and CDR2 FYEKMQ (reference sequence). Trimming cost V 3 bases and J 8 bases; bases outside gene matches: 10. The CDR3 runs to 16 residues. Here the CDR3 reads CASSFRTSGGSDEQFF. The CDR3 DNA is TGTGCCAGCAGCTTCAGGACTAGCGGTGGGTCGGATGAGCAGTTCTTC.

This chain joins TRBV4-3 and TRBJ2-3; 8 nucleotides align to TRBD2. Germline CDR1 is LGHNA and CDR2 is YSLEER. The CDR3 loop spans 13 amino acids. With V trimmed by 8 bases and J by 1 base, 2 bases remained unmatched. CDR3 coding DNA: TGCGCCAGCTCGGGGGGGCGCACAGATACGCAGTATTTT. Protein product: CASSGGRTDTQYF.

The V gene is TRBV5-1, the J gene TRBJ1-1, with D hard to call. Germline loops: CDR1 SGHRS, CDR2 YFSETQ. V was cut by 4 bases and J by 0 bases, with 13 bases left in between. This CDR3 comprises 15 residues. CDR3 sequence reads: CASSEGTVLNTEAFF. CDR3 DNA: TGCGCCAGCAGCGAGGGTACCGTCCTGAACACTGAAGCTTTCTTT. Based on the CDR3 plus reference TRBV5-1 and TRBJ1-1, the full variable domain is KAGVTQTPRYLIKTRGQQVTLSCSPISGHRSVSWYQQTPGQGLQFLFEYFSETQRNKGNFPGRFSGRQFSNSRSEMNVSTLELGDSALYLCASSEGTVLNTEAFFGQGTRLTVV.

The V call is TRBV19, the J call TRBJ1-1, with D unresolved. Trimming removed 10 bases from V and 0 bases from J, with 6 bases in between. The germline gives CDR1 LNHDA, CDR2 SQIVND (reference sequence). The CDR3 sequence is 11 residues long. The CDR3 bases are TGTGCCACCACAATGAACACTGAAGCTTTCTTT. It encodes CATTMNTEAFF.

The CDR3 DNA reads TGTGCCAGTAGTTACAGGGAGTTCGGCACTGAAGCTTTCTTT. It specifies CASSYREFGTEAFF. The V gene is TRBV19, the J gene TRBJ1-1; perhaps TRBD1 as D (6 bases). V shed 5 bases and J shed 4 bases, with 14 bases lying between them. The CDR3 sequence is 14 residues long. In germline, CDR1 is LNHDA, CDR2 SQIVND (reference sequence).

The gene calls are TRBV10-2 and TRBJ2-7; no definite D call. This CDR3 has 14 amino acids. Germline-derived CDR1 and CDR2 are WSHSY and SAAADI. Trimming shortened V by 6 bases and J by 0 bases, and 12 bases separated the two germline ends. CDR3 DNA: TGCGCCAGCAGGCTGACTGGAAGCTCCTACGAGCAGTACTTC. Its protein is CASRLTGSSYEQYF.

CDR3 region: CAWSAGTSGYNEQFF. The CDR3 DNA reads as TGTGCCTGGAGCGCCGGGACTAGCGGTTACAATGAGCAGTTCTTC. The V call is TRBV30, the J call TRBJ2-1; 11 positions match TRBD2. Trimming at V came to 3 bases and at J to 4 bases, leaving 5 bases not matched to a gene. Germline V gives CDR1 GTSNPN, CDR2 SVGIG (reference sequence). The CDR3 has 15 amino acids.